Following are 9 T cell receptor beta chains from one sample sequenced in a study of blood T cell repertoires in COVID-19. The assay was immunoSEQ multiplex PCR, and TCRdb's table has in-frame clones only and misses some. The sample yields about 440,000 clones, around 89% seen once. The sample comprised peripheral blood. The source of these receptors is a woman younger than 45 with acute or convalescent COVID-19.

This clone was picked up a small number of times. The J gene is TRBJ2-3, the V gene TRBV27, with 7 nucleotides matching TRBD2. Germline V lookup: CDR1 MNHEY, CDR2 SMNVEV (reference sequence). This CDR3 is 15 amino acids long. V dropped 8 bases and J dropped 3; count of bases not matched to a gene: 11. CDR3 amino acids: CASGGVSLTTDTQYF. The CDR3 DNA follows: TGTGCCAGCGGGGGGGTGTCGCTCACGACAGATACGCAGTATTTT.

V and J are TRBV5-5 and TRBJ1-5; possibly TRBD1 for D (6 bases). This CDR3 has 14 residues. Germline assignment: CDR1 SGHKS and CDR2 YYEKEE (reference sequence). The V end lost 5 bases, the J end lost 6 bases, and 15 bases lay between the germline ends. The CDR3 sequence is CASREGQGSQPQHF. The DNA for the CDR3 is TGTGCCAGCAGAGAAGGCCAGGGGAGTCAGCCCCAGCATTTT.

The chain links TRBV28 to TRBJ1-6; a possible D gene is TRBD1 (6 bases). In germline, CDR1 is MDHEN, CDR2 SYDVKM. CDR3 size: 14 residues. V dropped 7 bases and J dropped 7 bases, with 14 bases sitting between them. CDR3 in amino acids: CASIGQTPNSPLHF. CDR3 in DNA: TGTGCCAGCATAGGACAGACTCCAAATTCACCCCTCCACTTT.

This clone has at least ten counts. V gene TRBV6-4 combines with J gene TRBJ1-4; no definite D call. The CDR3 totals 17 residues. From germline, CDR1 is MRHNA and CDR2 SNTAGT. The germline V and J ends were trimmed by 8 bases and 8 bases, with 27 bases remaining between them. The CDR3 DNA is TGTGCCAGCTCCAACTTGACTAGGAGGGTGGTCGAGGAAAAACTGTTTTTT. The encoded protein is CASSNLTRRVVEEKLFF.

V is TRBV3-1 (or the pseudogene TRBV3-2) and J is TRBJ1-1; maybe TRBD1 (5 bases). Trimming stripped 5 bases from V and 2 bases from J, with 15 bases between. Germline CDR1 reads LGHDT; CDR2 reads YNNKEL (reference sequence). CDR3 length equals 15 residues. The CDR3 DNA follows: TGTGCCAGCAGCTCAGCGGGACGGAGAAACACTGAAGCTTTCTTT. Protein: CASSSAGRRNTEAFF.

The V and J genes are TRBV6-6 and TRBJ2-2; 9 nucleotides match TRBD1. V lost 6 bases and J lost 6; bases outside the gene matches: 11. The CDR3 sequence is 16 residues long. CDR1 is MNHNY, CDR2 SVGAGI, per germline (reference sequence). CDR3 DNA sequence: TGTGCCAGCAGGGGACCGGGACAGGGCTCCGCCGGGGAGCTGTTTTTT. Translated: CASRGPGQGSAGELFF.

The chain recombines TRBV4-1 with TRBJ1-2, with TRBD1 matching 7 bases. CDR1 is MGHRA, CDR2 YSYEKL, per germline. V was clipped by 2 bases and J by 2 bases; unmatched bases: 11. The CDR3 has 17 residues. The CDR3 sequence is CASSQSPVRDRNYGYTF. CDR3 nucleotide sequence: TGCGCCAGCAGCCAATCGCCCGTACGGGACAGAAACTATGGCTACACCTTC.

The genes are TRBV5-1 and TRBJ1-2; TRBD1 is a possible D gene (6 bases). This CDR3 has 15 residues. Germline V gene data show CDR1 as SGHRS and CDR2 as YFSETQ. The V gene lost 0 bases and the J gene lost 5 bases, with 14 bases spanning the gap. CDR3 protein: CASSLDRVRGYGYTF. The DNA for the CDR3 is TGCGCCAGCAGCTTGGATCGCGTCAGGGGATATGGCTACACCTTC.

The V and J genes are TRBV5-6 and TRBJ1-2; a possible D gene is TRBD1 (5 bases). This CDR3 is 14 amino acids long. The V gene's germline CDR1 is SGHDT and CDR2 YYEEEE. V was pared by 2 bases and J by 4 bases, with 12 bases between. The CDR3 coding sequence is TGTGCCAGCAGCTTACTTTCCGGGGGCTATGGCTACACCTTC. Translating it yields CASSLLSGGYGYTF. Drawing the rest from reference TRBV5-6 and TRBJ1-2, the complete variable domain is DAGVTQSPTHLIKTRGQQVTLRCSPKSGHDTVSWYQQALGQGPQFIFQYYEEEERQRGNFPDRFSGHQFPNYSSELNVNALLLGDSALYLCASSLLSGGYGYTFGSGTRLTVV.